The sequence of this T cell receptor beta chain was determined in a study of shared clonotypes between healthy human individuals. Method: immunoSEQ multiplex PCR; TCRdb's copy keeps in-frame clones and lacks some. Of around 79,000 clones in the sample, about 65% were seen once. Study findings and constraints: A handful of donors held approximately 4.6% of naive CD4 clonotypes in common.

Concerning this clone itself: Its specificity is unknown.

The germline CDR1 and CDR2 sequences are MGHDK and SYGVNS. V was clipped by 3 bases and J by 6 bases, with 12 bases between them. CDR3 size: 13 residues. This rearrangement joins TRBV25-1 to TRBJ2-7; D perhaps matches TRBD2 (5 bases). The source material was memory CD8+ T cells sorted from blood. Subset: CD45RO+ cells pooled with CCR7-negative TemRA cells. The source is a man in his thirties or forties in good health. This CDR3 reads CASSDGSSSEQYF. The DNA for the CDR3 is TGTGCCAGCAGTGATGGATCTAGCAGCGAGCAGTACTTC.